This T cell receptor (beta chain) came from a study of graft-versus-host responses after intestinal transplantation. Study-wide context: Each recipient received a multivisceral, liver-intestinal, or isolated intestinal graft. Every one of the recipients received anti-thymocyte globulin induction and afterwards took tacrolimus and steroids for approximately three years. General study findings and limits: When patients had graft-donor T cell macrochimerism, their allografts held high graft-versus-host to host-versus-graft clonal ratios. GvH clones were found in recipient marrow; some appeared first in ileum or blood.

Details on this clone: Its antigen is not known.

The data were produced by immunoSEQ multiplex PCR, yet TCRdb's version contains in-frame clones alone and is incomplete. The data contain roughly 25,000 clones, around nine tenths of them singletons. The CDR3 is 13 residues long. Trimming pared 8 bases from V and 0 bases from J, leaving 10 bases between. Germline V lookup: CDR1 LGHNT, CDR2 FRNRAP. The source material was PBMCs, sampled 39 days after intestinal transplant. The TCR comes from a human patient who received an intestinal transplant, so some T cells may come from the graft donor. This chain joins TRBV12-5 and TRBJ1-1, with a weak D call TRBD1 (5 bases). The CDR3 bases are TGTGCTAGTATGGGACTCCTGAACACTGAAGCTTTCTTT. Its protein product is CASMGLLNTEAFF.